The 32 T cell receptor beta chains presented below share a single source sample, sequenced in a study of T cell clonotyping in hematopoietic cell transplantation. Assay: immunoSEQ multiplex PCR; the TCRdb copy retains only in-frame clones and omits some. Of 15,000 to 20,000 clones listed, roughly 91% are singletons. Sequencing was done on a sample of peripheral blood mononuclear cells. These receptors all come from a man in his forties in good health. Some clones in this sample may be carry-over from other donors' samples.

The V gene is TRBV6-5, the J gene TRBJ1-1; 8 bases map to TRBD1. CDR1 and CDR2 from the germline V gene are MNHEY and SVGAGI. This CDR3 contains 14 residues. V trimming: 6 bases; J trimming: 6 bases; junction bases outside the gene matches: 9. CDR3 in amino acids: CASRTGEAFAEAFF. In DNA form, the CDR3 reads TGTGCCAGCAGGACAGGGGAGGCGTTCGCTGAAGCTTTCTTT.

The chain recombines TRBV6-5 with TRBJ2-2, with D perhaps matching TRBD2 (5 bases). In germline, CDR1 is MNHEY, CDR2 SVGAGI. Trimming pared 7 bases from V and 7 bases from J, leaving 13 bases between. The CDR3 is made up of 13 amino acids. The CDR3 DNA reads TGTGCCAGCAACAGCGGTGTTAGCGGGGAGCTGTTTTTT. Protein: CASNSGVSGELFF.

In the case of this clone: The junction differs from germline at one of its ends, possibly a read error. This chain joins TRBV7-9 and TRBJ2-7, with D possibly TRBD2 on 5 matching bases. The CDR3 runs to 14 residues. Germline loops: CDR1 SEHNR, CDR2 FQNEAQ (reference sequence). CDR3 bases: TGTGCCAGCAGCGTAGCCGGTGGGAGTTACGAGCAGTACTTC. This codes for CASSVAGGSYEQYF.

V and J are TRBV7-9 and TRBJ2-3; D ambiguous. This CDR3 is built from 12 residues. Between the trimmed V and J ends, which lost 2 bases and 6 bases, there was a span of 6 bases. Germline-derived CDR1 and CDR2 are SEHNR and FQNEAQ (reference sequence). CDR3: CASSLPRDTQYF. The DNA for the CDR3 is TGTGCCAGCAGCTTACCCCGGGATACGCAGTATTTT.

The chain employs TRBV6-5 and TRBJ1-5; D is unresolved. The CDR3 spans 14 residues. Germline V gene sequence: CDR1 MNHEY, CDR2 SVGAGI. V lost 0 bases to trimming and J lost 3 bases, with 6 bases between them. For the CDR3, the DNA is TGTGCCAGCAGTTACTCGGGGTACAATCAGCCCCAGCATTTT. Its protein is CASSYSGYNQPQHF.

The genes are TRBV28 and TRBJ1-2; D possibly corresponds to TRBD1 (5 bases). Trimming stripped 6 bases from V and 5 bases from J, with 19 bases between. Germline CDR1 reads MDHEN; CDR2 reads SYDVKM. This CDR3 region has 15 residues. CDR3 loop: CASRRTTGGRYGYTF. CDR3 in DNA: TGTGCCAGCAGGAGGACAACGGGGGGTAGATATGGCTACACCTTC.

This clone was observed a handful of times. The gene calls are TRBV7-9 and TRBJ2-5; weak D call: TRBD2 (6 bases). V lost 8 bases and J lost 7, with 17 bases in between. Germline CDR1 reads SEHNR; CDR2 reads FQNEAQ (reference sequence). The CDR3 spans 13 residues. The CDR3 sequence is CASLGGEVGTQYF. The CDR3, as DNA: TGTGCCAGCCTGGGCGGGGAGGTCGGGACCCAGTACTTC.

This clone appeared once. The chain recombines TRBV6-5 with TRBJ1-2; D is unresolved. This CDR3 is built from 15 residues. Trimming stripped 2 bases from V and 2 bases from J, with 12 bases between. Germline-derived CDR1 and CDR2 are MNHEY and SVGAGI. The CDR3 sequence is CASSYGVIGNYGYTF. CDR3 nucleotides: TGTGCCAGCAGTTACGGAGTAATCGGGAACTATGGCTACACCTTC.

Turning to this clone: Relative to the germline gene, one junction end is altered; a read error may explain this. This chain joins TRBV4-3 and TRBJ1-5, with TRBD1 matching 9 bases. This CDR3 has 17 residues. The germline V gene has CDR1 LGHNA and CDR2 YSLEER. CDR3 sequence (DNA): TGCGCCAGCAGTCAAGTACGAGGGGACAGGGCTGGTCAGCCCCAGCATTTT. Its protein is CASSQVRGDRAGQPQHF.

The chain joins TRBV7-9 to TRBJ2-5; 15 bases map to TRBD2. The germline V gene has CDR1 SEHNR and CDR2 FQNEAQ (reference sequence). Germline trimming cut 5 bases from V and 5 bases from J; bases unmatched to any gene: 3. This CDR3 comprises 15 residues. The CDR3 protein is CASSVGTSGGETQYF. The CDR3 nucleotides read TGTGCCAGCAGCGTCGGGACTAGCGGGGGGGAGACCCAGTACTTC.

The J gene is TRBJ2-7, the V gene TRBV4-1, with D possibly TRBD1 on 6 matching bases. The germline V gene encodes CDR1 MGHRA and CDR2 YSYEKL. Trimming stripped 3 bases from V and 6 bases from J, with 15 bases between. The length of the CDR3 is 14 residues. CDR3 amino acids: CASSQGDISSEQYF. The CDR3 nucleotides read TGCGCCAGCAGCCAGGGGGACATATCCAGCGAGCAGTACTTC.

CDR3 protein: CASSLVRLGEQYF. The CDR3 nucleotides are TGTGCCAGCAGCTTAGTACGTTTGGGCGAGCAGTACTTC. This chain uses TRBV7-2 with TRBJ2-7; D unclear. The V gene lost 1 base and the J gene lost 6 bases, with 10 bases spanning the gap. The CDR3 contains 13 residues. Germline-derived CDR1 and CDR2 are SGHTA and FQGNSA. Combining the CDR3 with reference TRBV7-2 and TRBJ2-7 gives the whole variable domain GAGVSQSPSNKVTEKGKDVELRCDPISGHTALYWYRQSLGQGLEFLIYFQGNSAPDKSGLPSDRFSAERTGGSVSTLTIQRTQQEDSAVYLCASSLVRLGEQYFGPGTRLTVT.

The chain carries TRBV10-3 and TRBJ2-4; 8 bases map to TRBD1. CDR1 is ENHRY and CDR2 is SYGVKD in the germline V gene. The CDR3 has 12 amino acids. Trimming cost V 8 bases and J 10 bases; bases outside gene matches: 7. CDR3 DNA: TGTGCCATCGGTAACCGGACAGGGATTCAGTACTTC. Its translation is CAIGNRTGIQYF.

This chain joins TRBV5-6 and TRBJ1-4; D call uncertain. V lost 1 base, J lost 5 bases, and 6 bases lay in between. Germline V lookup: CDR1 SGHDT, CDR2 YYEEEE. CDR3 length equals 13 residues. The CDR3 region has the DNA TGTGCCAGCAGCTTGACAGCAAATGAAAAACTGTTTTTT. This encodes CASSLTANEKLFF.

This chain connects TRBV6-1 to TRBJ2-7; TRBD1 might be the D (5 bases). Between the trimmed V and J ends, which lost 8 bases and 5 bases, there was a span of 22 bases. The CDR3 totals 15 residues. Germline CDR1 is MNHNS and CDR2 is SASEGT. The CDR3 DNA is TGTGCCAGCCAGATCGATTTGGGGCGCAGAGACGAGCAGTACTTC. Encoded protein: CASQIDLGRRDEQYF.

The rearrangement links TRBV7-2 to TRBJ2-2; D remains unclear. Germline CDR1 is SGHTA and CDR2 is FQGNSA. V lost 0 bases and J 5 bases, leaving 4 bases between the germline ends. The CDR3 totals 13 residues. The CDR3 is CASSLAPTGELFF. As DNA, the CDR3 is TGTGCCAGCAGCTTAGCCCCGACCGGGGAGCTGTTTTTT.

The genes are TRBV27 and TRBJ2-7; 9 bases match TRBD2. Per the germline V gene, CDR1 is MNHEY and CDR2 is SMNVEV (reference sequence). Trimming at V came to 5 bases and at J to 2 bases, leaving 7 bases not matched to a gene. The CDR3 consists of 15 residues. The CDR3 region is CASSKRLAEPYEQYF. CDR3 nucleotide sequence: TGTGCCAGCAGTAAGCGACTAGCGGAACCCTACGAGCAGTACTTC.

V is TRBV20-1 and J is TRBJ1-5; no clear D. V dropped 5 bases and J dropped 11 bases, with 13 bases sitting between them. The CDR3 spans 11 residues. CDR1 DFQATT and CDR2 SNEGSKA come from the germline V gene (reference sequence). The CDR3 reads CSAPDSRSQHF. CDR3 bases: TGCAGTGCTCCCGATTCGAGGTCCCAGCATTTT.

J is TRBJ2-7 and V is TRBV2, with D tentatively TRBD1 (5 bases). The CDR3 is made up of 15 amino acids. The germline CDR1 and CDR2 sequences are SNHLY and FYNNEI. V shed 6 bases and J shed 3 bases, with 18 bases lying between them. The CDR3 loop is CASRSLGSGIYEQYF. CDR3 DNA: TGTGCCAGCAGATCCCTGGGGTCAGGGATCTACGAGCAGTACTTC. Full variable domain (outside the CDR3, taken from reference TRBV2 and TRBJ2-7): EPEVTQTPSHQVTQMGQEVILRCVPISNHLYFYWYRQILGQKVEFLVSFYNNEISEKSEIFDDQFSVERPDGSNFTLKIRSTKLEDSAMYFCASRSLGSGIYEQYFGPGTRLTVT.

This clone was recorded only once. This chain connects TRBV6-5 to TRBJ2-7; TRBD1 matches at 10 bases. Germline CDR1 MNHEY, CDR2 SVGAGI. V trimming: 0 bases; J trimming: 4 bases; junction bases outside the gene matches: 3. The CDR3 contains 15 residues. The CDR3 region is CASSYSGTGVYEQYF. CDR3 nucleotide sequence: TGTGCCAGCAGTTACTCAGGGACAGGGGTATACGAGCAGTACTTC.

This clone has a single count. The chain carries TRBV30 and TRBJ2-7; 7 bases line up with TRBD2. Germline CDR1 GTSNPN, CDR2 SVGIG (reference sequence). The CDR3 extends over 15 amino acids. The V gene end was trimmed by 2 bases and the J gene end by 2 bases; junction bases not matched to a gene: 9. The CDR3 here is CAWSPKTSLTYEQYF. CDR3 sequence (DNA): TGTGCCTGGAGTCCCAAGACTAGCCTAACCTACGAGCAGTACTTC.

V gene TRBV28 combines with J gene TRBJ1-4; D may be TRBD1 (6 bases). This CDR3 is 16 amino acids long. The V and J ends lost 6 bases and 8 bases respectively, with 22 bases between them. Germline loops: CDR1 MDHEN, CDR2 SYDVKM. CDR3 protein: CASRPKYRDGQEKLFF. CDR3 nucleotides: TGTGCCAGCAGACCGAAATACAGGGACGGCCAAGAAAAACTGTTTTTT.

This chain uses TRBV5-4 with TRBJ2-5, with D possibly TRBD2 on 5 matching bases. CDR1 is SGHNT and CDR2 is YYREEE in the germline V gene (reference sequence). Trimming left V 3 bases short and J 5 bases short, with 17 bases between. This CDR3 contains 15 residues. CDR3 in DNA: TGTGCCAGCAGCTCGACCCTTGGGCGGGTCGAGACCCAGTACTTC. This sequence encodes CASSSTLGRVETQYF.

This rearrangement joins TRBV30 to TRBJ2-7; 10 bases fit TRBD2. J was trimmed by 7 bases and V by 2 bases; bases with no gene match: 5. This CDR3 has 13 residues. Germline CDR1 is GTSNPN and CDR2 is SVGIG (reference sequence). The CDR3 region is CAWSPPSGSEQYF. CDR3 bases: TGTGCCTGGAGTCCCCCTAGCGGGAGTGAGCAGTACTTC.

This chain joins TRBV9 and TRBJ1-3; TRBD1 is a possible D gene (6 bases). Germline V CDR1 and CDR2: SGDLS, YYNGEE. The CDR3 extends over 13 amino acids. The V and J ends lost 0 bases and 7 bases respectively, with 8 bases between them. This CDR3 reads CASSVEGGNTIYF. The CDR3 bases are TGTGCCAGCAGCGTAGAGGGGGGCAACACCATATATTTT.

The J gene is TRBJ2-3, the V gene TRBV7-2; D is unclear. The CDR3 is made up of 14 amino acids. The ends were cut back, 7 bases at V and 0 bases at J, with 11 bases in the middle. CDR1 and CDR2 (germline): SGHTA, FQGNSA. CDR3 bases: TGTGCCAGCACCCGACCCCCCAGCACAGATACGCAGTATTTT. This translates into CASTRPPSTDTQYF.

The chain recombines TRBV5-1 with TRBJ1-6; the D gene is possibly TRBD1 (6 bases). V gave up 5 bases and J gave up 5 bases, with 8 bases separating them. The CDR3 extends over 13 amino acids. From germline, CDR1 is SGHRS and CDR2 YFSETQ. The CDR3, as DNA: TGCGCCAGCAGTCAGGGGAATAATTCACCCCTCCACTTT. This sequence encodes CASSQGNNSPLHF. The full variable domain, its missing parts supplied by reference TRBV5-1 and TRBJ1-6, is KAGVTQTPRYLIKTRGQQVTLSCSPISGHRSVSWYQQTPGQGLQFLFEYFSETQRNKGNFPGRFSGRQFSNSRSEMNVSTLELGDSALYLCASSQGNNSPLHFGNGTRLTVT.

The sample holds one count of this clone. This rearrangement joins TRBV7-8 to TRBJ2-1; 13 nucleotides agree with TRBD2. Germline V gene data show CDR1 as SGHVS and CDR2 as FQNEAQ. The length of the CDR3 is 16 residues. Trimming cost V 5 bases and J 8 bases; bases outside gene matches: 9. CDR3 sequence: CASSTRTSGSKDEQFF. For the CDR3, the DNA is TGTGCCAGCAGCACTCGGACTAGCGGGAGTAAGGATGAGCAGTTCTTC.

Worth noting for this clone: Compared with germline, one end of the junction differs, possibly owing to a read error. J is TRBJ2-7 and V is TRBV6-1, with a weak D call TRBD1 (5 bases). Per the germline V gene, CDR1 is MNHNS and CDR2 is SASEGT. This CDR3 has 9 amino acids. CDR3 loop: CAIGHLLFF. CDR3 nucleotide sequence: TGTGCCATCGGACACCTCCTTTTCTTC.

CDR3 sequence reads: CASSFDRDLGHEQYF. CDR3 coding DNA: TGTGCCAGCAGTTTTGACAGGGACCTTGGGCACGAGCAGTACTTC. V and J are TRBV27 and TRBJ2-7, with 7 positions matching TRBD1. The CDR3 runs 15 residues. With V trimmed by 3 bases and J by 5 bases, 10 bases remained unmatched. CDR1 is MNHEY and CDR2 is SMNVEV in the germline V gene (reference sequence).

The chain couples TRBV2 to TRBJ2-1; D gene ambiguous. CDR3 length: 14 residues. Germline V gene data show CDR1 as SNHLY and CDR2 as FYNNEI. The germline V and J ends were trimmed by 11 bases and 0 bases, with 14 bases remaining between them. The CDR3 region is CAATGVGSYNEQFF. The DNA for the CDR3 is TGTGCCGCAACTGGGGTCGGCTCCTACAATGAGCAGTTCTTC.

V usage is TRBV4-1 and J usage is TRBJ2-1; unclear D gene. The V gene lost 3 bases and the J gene lost 0 bases, with 12 bases spanning the gap. Germline CDR1 MGHRA, CDR2 YSYEKL. The length of the CDR3 is 16 residues. CDR3 region: CASSHPGRSSYNEQFF. Here the CDR3 DNA reads TGCGCCAGCAGCCACCCGGGCCGATCCTCCTACAATGAGCAGTTCTTC.